The T cell receptor beta chain described here comes from a study of blood T cell repertoires in COVID-19. Study-wide background: Researchers got acute and convalescent COVID-19 samples from the United States, Italy and Spain. T cells, B-cell-depleted T cells, or PBMCs provided the cDNA or gDNA that served as material.

The V gene end was trimmed by 0 bases and the J gene end by 15 bases; junction bases not matched to a gene: 8. Per the germline V gene, CDR1 is MNHNS and CDR2 is SASEGT. This CDR3 has 14 residues. Original data processing: Quantification of nucleated cells was approximated via reference gene primer amplification. The repertoire was sequenced with immunoSEQ multiplex PCR; TCRdb's copy has only in-frame clones and lacks some. That table gives V, J and clone size, and the DNA gave D and trimming. The table includes 60,000 to 85,000 clones, 70% to 80% detected once. The sequencing sample was made of peripheral blood. This sequence joins TRBV6-1 and TRBJ2-1; 10 positions agree with TRBD1. The receptor's source is a man aged 65-85 years with acute or convalescent COVID-19. The CDR3 spells CASSEALVRDRGFF. As DNA, the CDR3 is TGTGCCAGCAGTGAAGCTCTCGTCCGGGACAGGGGGTTCTTC.